The 10 T cell receptor beta chains reported below all come from one sample, sequenced in a study of T cells in Graves' hyperthyroidism and ophthalmopathy (dated by TCRdb to 2018 to 2020). The library was obtained by multiplex PCR. Sequenced using an Illumina HiSeq 2000. Amplification of TCR beta CDR3 regions was carried out from RNA transcripts. A first-round RT-PCR of the TCR CDR3 used the HTBI primer set with the Qiagen OneStep RT-PCR kit. TCRdb applied fastp at Q25 and MiXCR to the public reads, then kept only in-frame beta chains. Each record represents a unique CDR3 protein, reported with the most common genes and DNA among its rows. The sample yields some 620,000 distinct CDR3 sequences; 15% to 20% were counted once. Clones ranked in the top ten supply around 3.9% of the sample. The sequencing sample was made of blood. These receptors all stem from a woman aged 25 to 39 with Graves' hyperthyroidism.

This clonotype has at least ten counts. V is TRBV30 and J is TRBJ1-3; 10 bases fit TRBD1. Germline V CDR1 and CDR2: GTSNPN, SVGIG (reference sequence). The CDR3 runs to 17 residues. V shed 3 bases and J 0 bases; nucleotides not matched to a gene: 8. The DNA for the CDR3 is TGTGCCTGGAGCGGGTCCGGACAGGGGGACTCTGGAAACACCATATATTTT. As protein: CAWSGSGQGDSGNTIYF.

J is TRBJ2-2 and V is TRBV19; no definite D call. The CDR3 extends over 14 amino acids. V lost 10 bases to trimming and J lost 4 bases, with 16 bases between them. Germline values: CDR1 LNHDA, CDR2 SQIVND (reference sequence). This CDR3 reads CATDPGWGTGELFF. In DNA, the CDR3 is TGTGCCACCGACCCTGGCTGGGGCACCGGGGAGCTGTTTTTT.

In its sample, this clonotype was seen many times. The chain combines TRBV28 with TRBJ2-1; D is uncertain. V was cut by 4 bases and J by 7 bases, with 11 bases left in between. Germline V CDR1 and CDR2: MDHEN, SYDVKM. This CDR3 region has 13 residues. The CDR3 bases are TGTGCCAGCAGTTCGGCCTACTCGAATGAGCAGTTCTTC. This encodes CASSSAYSNEQFF.

Many counts were recorded for this clonotype. The J gene is TRBJ2-7, the V gene TRBV11-3; possibly TRBD1 for D (5 bases). CDR3 length: 15 residues. Germline CDR1 SGHNT, CDR2 YENEEA. V was trimmed by 0 bases and J by 2 bases, leaving 11 bases between them. The CDR3 DNA reads as TGTGCCAGCAGCTTAGACGGACAACTCACCTACGAGCAGTACTTC. Encoded protein: CASSLDGQLTYEQYF.

The sample holds many counts of this clonotype. The V call is TRBV20-1, the J call TRBJ1-1, with D unclear. CDR3 length: 15 amino acids. Germline loops: CDR1 DFQATT, CDR2 SNEGSKA (reference sequence). Trimming cost V 0 bases and J 4 bases, with 15 bases left between them. CDR3 in amino acids: CSARDRLTSGTEAFF. The DNA for the CDR3 is TGCAGTGCTAGAGATCGTCTAACCTCGGGCACTGAAGCTTTCTTT.

About this clonotype itself: The germline gene is not matched at one end of the junction; a read error may be the cause. This chain joins TRBV30 and TRBJ1-6; D is unclear. CDR3 length: 13 amino acids. Germline lookup yields CDR1 GTSNPN and CDR2 SVGIG (reference sequence). The CDR3 sequence: CVWAQEEDSPLHF. Written as DNA, the CDR3 is TGTGTCTGGGCCCAGGAGGAGGATTCACCCCTCCACTTT.

At least ten counts were recorded for this clonotype. The chain joins TRBV20-1 to TRBJ2-7, with D unclear. V was clipped by 1 base and J by 2 bases, with 12 bases between them. This CDR3 spans 14 amino acids. The germline gives CDR1 DFQATT, CDR2 SNEGSKA (reference sequence). CDR3 sequence (DNA): TGCAGTGCTAGAGCGCGAATCGGTCCCTACGAGCAGTACTTC. Translation gives CSARARIGPYEQYF.

This clonotype was observed at least ten times. The genes are TRBV28 and TRBJ1-1, with D possibly TRBD1 on 5 matching bases. Germline V gives CDR1 MDHEN, CDR2 SYDVKM. CDR3 length equals 14 residues. The V gene lost 1 base and the J gene lost 10 bases, with 16 bases spanning the gap. In DNA form, the CDR3 reads TGTGCCAGCAGTTTATCCGCCGTGGGGCAGGGAGCTTTCTTT. Encoded protein: CASSLSAVGQGAFF. Using reference TRBV28 and TRBJ1-1 for the parts outside the CDR3, the full variable domain is DVKVTQSSRYLVKRTGEKVFLECVQDMDHENMFWYRQDPGLGLRLIYFSYDVKMKEKGDIPEGYSVSREKKERFSLILESASTNQTSMYLCASSLSAVGQGAFFGQGTRLTVV.

In this sample, this clonotype turned up many times. The CDR3 protein is CAWSNKGGYEQYF. CDR3 coding DNA: TGTGCCTGGAGTAATAAGGGGGGGTACGAGCAGTACTTC. The rearrangement joins TRBV30 to TRBJ2-7; D is perhaps TRBD2 (7 bases). Per germline, CDR1 GTSNPN and CDR2 SVGIG (reference sequence). The ends were cut back, 2 bases at V and 4 bases at J, with 12 bases in the middle. The CDR3 contains 13 residues.

This clonotype was seen at least ten times. This chain links TRBV7-9 with TRBJ2-1; 8 nucleotides line up with TRBD1. This CDR3 is 13 amino acids long. CDR1 and CDR2 from the germline V gene are SEHNR and FQNEAQ (reference sequence). V lost 2 bases, J lost 13 bases, and 7 bases stayed unmatched. The DNA of the CDR3 is TGTGCCAGCAGCTTACAAGACAGGGGTGGCCAGTTCTTC. Its protein product is CASSLQDRGGQFF.